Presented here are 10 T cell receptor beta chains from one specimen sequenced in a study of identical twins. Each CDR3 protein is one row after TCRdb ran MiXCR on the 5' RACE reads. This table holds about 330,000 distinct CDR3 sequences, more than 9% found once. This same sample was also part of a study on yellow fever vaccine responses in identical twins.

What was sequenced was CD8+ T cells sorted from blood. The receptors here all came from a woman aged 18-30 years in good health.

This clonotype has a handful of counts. The CDR3 reads CASTPGTGAAGELFF. The CDR3 nucleotides read TGTGCCAGCACCCCCGGGACAGGGGCAGCCGGGGAGCTGTTTTTT. The V and J genes are TRBV28 and TRBJ2-2, with 10 nucleotides matching TRBD1. The junction had 8 bases not matched to a gene; V was cut back by 7 bases and J by 6 bases. Looked up from germline, CDR1 is MDHEN and CDR2 is SYDVKM. The CDR3 extends over 15 amino acids.

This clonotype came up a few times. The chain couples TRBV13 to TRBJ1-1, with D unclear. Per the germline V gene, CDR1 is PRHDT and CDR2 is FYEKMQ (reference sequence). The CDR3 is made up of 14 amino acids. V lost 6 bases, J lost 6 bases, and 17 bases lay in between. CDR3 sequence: CASSRRAPVPEAFF. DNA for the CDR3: TGTGCCAGCAGTCGGAGAGCACCAGTTCCTGAAGCTTTCTTT. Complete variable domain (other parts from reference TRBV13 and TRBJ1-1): AAGVIQSPRHLIKEKRETATLKCYPIPRHDTVYWYQQGPGQDPQFLISFYEKMQSDKGSIPDRFSAQQFSDYHSELNMSSLELGDSALYFCASSRRAPVPEAFFGQGTRLTVV.

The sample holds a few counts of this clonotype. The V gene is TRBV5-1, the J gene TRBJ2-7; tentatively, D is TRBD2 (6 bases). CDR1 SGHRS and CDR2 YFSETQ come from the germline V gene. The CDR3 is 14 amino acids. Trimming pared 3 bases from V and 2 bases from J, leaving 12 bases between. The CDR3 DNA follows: TGCGCCAGCAGCTATGCGGGACGGGCCTACGAGCAGTACTTC. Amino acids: CASSYAGRAYEQYF.

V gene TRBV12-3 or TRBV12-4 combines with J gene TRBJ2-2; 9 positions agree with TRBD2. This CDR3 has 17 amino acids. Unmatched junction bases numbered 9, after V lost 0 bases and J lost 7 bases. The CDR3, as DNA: TGTGCCAGCAGTTTAGCGCACGGTAGCGGGGGTGGCGGGGAGCTGTTTTTT. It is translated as CASSLAHGSGGGGELFF.

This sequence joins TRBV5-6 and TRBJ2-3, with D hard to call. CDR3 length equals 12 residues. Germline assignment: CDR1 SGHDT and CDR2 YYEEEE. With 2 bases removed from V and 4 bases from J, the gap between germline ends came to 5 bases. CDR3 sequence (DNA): TGTGCCAGCAGCTTTTCCCCAGATACGCAGTATTTT. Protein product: CASSFSPDTQYF. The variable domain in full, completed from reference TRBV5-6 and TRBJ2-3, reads DAGVTQSPTHLIKTRGQQVTLRCSPKSGHDTVSWYQQALGQGPQFIFQYYEEEERQRGNFPDRFSGHQFPNYSSELNVNALLLGDSALYLCASSFSPDTQYFGPGTRLTVL.

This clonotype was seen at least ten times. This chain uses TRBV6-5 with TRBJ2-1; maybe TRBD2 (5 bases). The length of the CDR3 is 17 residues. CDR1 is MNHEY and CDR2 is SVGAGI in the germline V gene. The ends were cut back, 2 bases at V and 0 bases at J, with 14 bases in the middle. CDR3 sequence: CASSYPKADRSYNEQFF. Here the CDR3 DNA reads TGTGCCAGCAGTTACCCGAAAGCGGACCGCTCCTACAATGAGCAGTTCTTC.

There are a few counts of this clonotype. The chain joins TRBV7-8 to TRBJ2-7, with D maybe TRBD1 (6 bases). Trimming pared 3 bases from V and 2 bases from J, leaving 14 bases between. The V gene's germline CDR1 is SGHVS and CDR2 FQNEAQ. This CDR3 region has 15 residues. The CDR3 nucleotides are TGTGCCAGCAGCTTTACCTACAGGGAAGCCTACGAGCAGTACTTC. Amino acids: CASSFTYREAYEQYF.

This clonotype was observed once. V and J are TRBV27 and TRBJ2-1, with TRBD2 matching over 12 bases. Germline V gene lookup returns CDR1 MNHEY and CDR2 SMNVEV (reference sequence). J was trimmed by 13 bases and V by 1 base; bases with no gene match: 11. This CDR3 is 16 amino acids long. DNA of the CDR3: TGTGCCAGCAGTTTATGGGGCGGGCTAGCGGGAGGGGATCAGTTCTTC. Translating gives CASSLWGGLAGGDQFF.

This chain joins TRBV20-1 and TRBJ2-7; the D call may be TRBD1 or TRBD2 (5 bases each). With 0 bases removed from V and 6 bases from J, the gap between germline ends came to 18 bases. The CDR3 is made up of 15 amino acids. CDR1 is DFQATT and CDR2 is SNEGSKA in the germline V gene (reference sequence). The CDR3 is CSARDRGTAGPEQYF. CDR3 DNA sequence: TGCAGTGCTAGAGATCGTGGGACCGCCGGCCCCGAGCAGTACTTC.

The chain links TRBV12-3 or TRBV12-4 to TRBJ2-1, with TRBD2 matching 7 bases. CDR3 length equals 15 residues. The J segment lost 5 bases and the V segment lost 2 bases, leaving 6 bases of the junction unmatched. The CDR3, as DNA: TGTGCCAGCAGTTTATGTAGCGGGTACCACAATGAGCAGTTCTTC. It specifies CASSLCSGYHNEQFF.